Sequencing of this T cell receptor (beta chain) was carried out in a study of beta chain features in type 1 diabetes. Whole-study results and caveats: Researchers report that Type 1 diabetes patients had moderately but significantly shorter TCRB CDR3s across all four CD4+ subsets.

Expressed TCRB transcripts were sequenced after all isolated RNA was converted to cDNA. TCRdb keeps only in-frame clones here, not all; method: immunoSEQ multiplex PCR. Among around 710,000 clones, about an eighth were seen once, and the ten largest hold over 0.1%. In its sample, this clone was seen a few times. The antigen remains undetermined. The CDR3 totals 14 residues. CDR1 is SGHNT and CDR2 is YENEEA in the germline V gene. With 4 bases clipped from V and 7 bases from J, the junction kept 2 bases outside the gene matches. This sequence joins TRBV11-3 and TRBJ1-6, with 9 bases lining up with TRBD1. The clonotype comes from a man younger than 45 with type 1 diabetes. The sample was naive CD4+ T cells from blood. CDR3 sequence: CASSSDRGNSPLHF. CDR3 bases: TGTGCCAGCAGCTCGGACAGGGGCAATTCACCCCTCCACTTT.